Below, 2 T cell receptor beta chains from the same sample are listed, as sequenced in a study of control samples from healthy donors and cancer patients. TCRdb keeps only in-frame clones here, not all; method: immunoSEQ multiplex PCR. In the table there are roughly 88,000 clones, approximately 89% of which are singletons. Sequencing used blood. Receptors originate from a woman aged 25 to 39 in good health.

The genes are TRBV5-5 and TRBJ1-3; D remains unclear. V lost 5 bases and J lost 0, with 9 bases in between. Germline V gives CDR1 SGHKS, CDR2 YYEKEE (reference sequence). The CDR3 runs to 14 residues. The CDR3 sequence is CASSIGSSGNTIYF. The DNA for the CDR3 is TGTGCCAGCAGTATCGGGAGCTCTGGAAACACCATATATTTT. Filled out from reference TRBV5-5 and TRBJ1-3, the complete variable domain reads DAGVTQSPTHLIKTRGQQVTLRCSPISGHKSVSWYQQVLGQGPQFIFQYYEKEERGRGNFPDRFSARQFPNYSSELNVNALLLGDSALYLCASSIGSSGNTIYFGEGSWLTVV.

The chain combines TRBV7-9 with TRBJ1-5, with 10 positions matching TRBD1. Germline-derived CDR1 and CDR2 are SEHNR and FQNEAQ (reference sequence). The CDR3 covers 14 residues. V dropped 5 bases and J dropped 4; count of bases not matched to a gene: 2. Here the CDR3 DNA reads TGTGCCAGCAGCCCGGGACAGGGGAATCAGCCCCAGCATTTT. As protein: CASSPGQGNQPQHF.